The clone carrying this T cell receptor (beta chain) has a count of ten or more. Its antigen is still unknown. Germline loops: CDR1 SGHAT, CDR2 FQNNGV. The trim removed 0 bases at V and 3 bases at J, leaving 7 bases unmatched. The CDR3 is made up of 16 amino acids. Using RNA transcripts as the source, TCR beta CDR3 regions were amplified. First-round RT-PCR of the TCR CDR3 relied on the HTBI primer set. MiXCR, run by TCRdb on the multiplex PCR reads, gives a single entry per CDR3 protein. Of a few hundred thousand distinct CDR3 sequences in the sample, approximately 14% are singletons; the top ten hold roughly a quarter. The sample originates from a study of T cells in Graves' hyperthyroidism and ophthalmopathy. Study observations and caveats: Ophthalmopathy was predicted by the model a median of approximately 6 months ahead of onset.

Diagnoses used clinical symptoms, serum thyroxine and TRAb, thyroid ultrasound and orbital computed tomography. This receptor was taken from a young woman with Graves' hyperthyroidism that later progressed to Graves' ophthalmopathy. The sequencing input was blood. The chain combines TRBV11-2 with TRBJ1-1, with 7 bases that match TRBD1. Here the CDR3 DNA reads TGTGCCAGCAGCTTAGATCCTAGGGGGCAGGACACTGAAGCTTTCTTT. It translates to CASSLDPRGQDTEAFF.